The TCR beta chain under discussion was sequenced for a study of blood T cell repertoires in COVID-19. Overall study context: In each case, the material was cDNA or gDNA derived from T cells, B-cell-depleted T cells, or PBMCs.

The protocol was immunoSEQ multiplex PCR, while the TCRdb copy is restricted to in-frame clones and leaves out a portion. The data contain around 210,000 clones, 89% of them singletons. Individuals aged roughly 18 to 100 years were recruited from some 26 US areas. The CDR3 spans 17 residues. Germline V gene lookup returns CDR1 MNHEY and CDR2 SMNVEV (reference sequence). The V segment lost 0 bases and the J segment 2 bases; nucleotides outside the gene matches: 7. The chain recombines TRBV27 with TRBJ1-2; TRBD1 agrees at 9 bases. The receptor was derived from a woman aged 18-29 years who had recovered from COVID-19. The sequencing input was PBMCs or T cells enriched from blood (not recorded which). CDR3 residues: CASSLSTTGTGNYGYTF. CDR3 nucleotide sequence: TGTGCCAGCAGTTTATCAACGACCGGGACAGGGAACTATGGCTACACCTTC.